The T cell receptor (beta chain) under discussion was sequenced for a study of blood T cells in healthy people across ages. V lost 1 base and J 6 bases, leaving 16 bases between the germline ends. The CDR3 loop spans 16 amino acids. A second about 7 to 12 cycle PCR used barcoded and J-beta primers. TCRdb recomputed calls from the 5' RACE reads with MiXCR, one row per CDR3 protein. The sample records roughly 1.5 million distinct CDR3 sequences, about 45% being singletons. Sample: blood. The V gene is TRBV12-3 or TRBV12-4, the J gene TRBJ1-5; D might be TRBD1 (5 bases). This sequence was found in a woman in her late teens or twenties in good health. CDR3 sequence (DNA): TGTGCCAGCAGTTTAGTTAGACAGCCCGGGCGTCAGCCCCAGCATTTT. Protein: CASSLVRQPGRQPQHF.